The sample holds a few counts of the clone carrying this T cell receptor beta chain. The antigen is unknown. CDR3 length: 15 amino acids. Trimming stripped 7 bases from V and 4 bases from J, with 17 bases between. TCRdb re-analysed the reads in MiXCR, keeping a single row per CDR3 protein. The table lists hundreds of thousands of distinct CDR3 sequences, roughly 36% of them singletons. The data derive from a study of T cell repertoires in cytomegalovirus infection. On the study more broadly: CMV epitopes, recently identified HLA-C-restricted and well-studied HLA-B-restricted, were used. TCR beta signatures that were public indicated CMV infection and matching HLA type.

Study results and caveats: Using cumulative public TCR beta family frequency, the authors identified those who carried CMV together with the relevant HLA. CMV-specific HLA-C-restricted TCR beta clonotypes dominated the ex vivo response.

Specimen: cultured PBMCs, collected from culture after CMV antigen stimulation. The chain is built from TRBV12-3 or TRBV12-4 and TRBJ2-1; tentative D call: TRBD2 (5 bases). The origin of this receptor is a human donor in good health (CMV status not recorded). Some clones in this sample may be carry-over from other donors' samples. This CDR3 is CASTLGQRSYNEQFF. CDR3 DNA sequence: TGTGCCAGCACCCTAGGCCAGCGGAGTTACAATGAGCAGTTCTTC.